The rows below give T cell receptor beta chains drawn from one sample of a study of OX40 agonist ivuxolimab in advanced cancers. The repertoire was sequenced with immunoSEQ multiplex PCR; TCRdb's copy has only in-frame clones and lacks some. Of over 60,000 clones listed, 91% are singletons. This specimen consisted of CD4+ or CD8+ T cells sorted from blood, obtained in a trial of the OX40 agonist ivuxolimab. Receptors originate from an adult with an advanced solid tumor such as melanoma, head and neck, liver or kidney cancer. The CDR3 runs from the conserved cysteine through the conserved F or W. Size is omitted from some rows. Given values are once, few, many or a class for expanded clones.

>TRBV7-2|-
CASTQNSHSRNTEAFF
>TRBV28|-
CASSLRARRAGELFF
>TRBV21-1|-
CASSKKMAGRETEAFF
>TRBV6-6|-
CASSRDARGGYGYTF
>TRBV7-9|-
CASSFSGRDNEQFF
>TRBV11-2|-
CASSSAGRETQYF
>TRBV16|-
CASSQSAGVTGELFF
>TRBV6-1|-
CASNRNYGYTF
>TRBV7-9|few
CAGWDTEEVALNTGELFF
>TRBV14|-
CASSQNMNTEAFF
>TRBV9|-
CASSVELAGKDTQYF
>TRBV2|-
CASSEGAYNEQFF
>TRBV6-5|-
CASSYGGRNTEAFF
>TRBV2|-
CASQGDLAYEQYF
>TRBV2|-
CASWETSGVSDTQYF
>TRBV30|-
CAWSGGQYNEQFF
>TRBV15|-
CATSRGSDGNEKLFF
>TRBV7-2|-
CASSSTRVKETQYF
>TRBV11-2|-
CASSSQKNTEAFF
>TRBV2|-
CASSLERGPSTDTQYF
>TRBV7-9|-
CASSLTRTSGNTIYF
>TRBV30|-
CAWSVLAGDQETQYF
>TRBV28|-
CASSSLLQGDTEAFF
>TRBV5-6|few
CASSLAGGYGYTF
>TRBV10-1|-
CASSDQGGPYNEQFF
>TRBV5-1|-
CASKGGTNEKLFF
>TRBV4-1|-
CASSQGQGYTDTQYF
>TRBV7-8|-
CASSLDGRAFMSGELFF
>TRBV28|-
CASSFGLWAGGYGYTF
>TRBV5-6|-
CASSYHSTGELFF
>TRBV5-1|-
CASSLVLGDGELFF
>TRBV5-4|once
CASSTYRDRENIQYF
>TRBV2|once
CASVRMETQYF
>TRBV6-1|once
CASSAGASGSNEQFF
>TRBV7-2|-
CASSLRGQGVGGYTF
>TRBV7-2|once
CASSSLGQGLFF
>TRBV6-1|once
CASSEETGFQPQHF
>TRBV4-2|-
CASSQDPGRQETQYF
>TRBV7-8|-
CASSPDRGLGNQPQHF
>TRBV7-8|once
CASSIGQGNLVSPLHF
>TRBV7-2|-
CASSLPGLAGGETQYF
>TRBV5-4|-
CASSLPGQGFRTEAFF
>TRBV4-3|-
CASSQDLLRPEAFF
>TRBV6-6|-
CASSYEPQAQHF
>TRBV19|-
CASSNLKGSGETQYF
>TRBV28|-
CASSPDRVYEQYF
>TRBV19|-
CASSTLTGELFF
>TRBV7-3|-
CASSSGGNSYNEQFF
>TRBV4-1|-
CASSQGQGAGNEQYF